This T cell receptor (beta chain) comes out of a study of T cells in Graves' hyperthyroidism and ophthalmopathy (dated by TCRdb to the late 2010s). Some background on the complete study: Peripheral blood samples were taken at the time of initial diagnosis, prior to any treatment. In addition, the study compared T-cell repertoires in thyroid tissue and in blood from roughly 6 Graves' hyperthyroidism patients. TCR Vbeta CDR3 sequencing of 140 or so peripheral blood samples (around 45 ophthalmopathy, about 80 hyperthyroidism and approximately 17 progressor patients) is reported in the paper. Prospective prediction of ophthalmopathy was tested in an independent validation cohort consisting of some 20 hyperthyroidism patients and some 16 patients who later progressed to ophthalmopathy. TCR V-J signatures able to tell the groups apart were searched for in a discovery cohort of 90 to 100 patients, of whom 40 to 45 had Graves' ophthalmopathy and about 60 had stable Graves' hyperthyroidism. After blood sampling, hyperthyroidism patients were treated with methimazole at a starting dose of 30 mg daily, and ophthalmopathy patients were treated with high-dose intravenous methylprednisolone. The approximately 95 discovery patients were divided at random into training and test sets in a 7:3 ratio. What the authors observed across the whole study: In cross-validation, a model built on a 13 V-J signature told ophthalmopathy apart from stable hyperthyroidism with less than 90% sensitivity and around 83% specificity, and in testing the same model reached 80%/75%. In validation, the model predicted progression to ophthalmopathy a median of about 5.9 months before onset, with roughly 70% sensitivity and roughly 79% specificity. Sample size was not statistically predetermined, and blinding of investigators to group allocation was not performed. Most expanded thyroid clonotypes (frequency above 0.001) were also detected in blood, a finding suggesting that blood repertoires may reflect thyroid immune responses.

From a lookup of the germline V gene (reference sequence), CDR1 and CDR2 are LNHDA and SQIVND. From V the trimming removes 7 bases and from J it removes 2 bases, while the gene matches leave 2 bases of the junction unaccounted for. The CDR3 has 13 amino acids, counting the end cysteine and phenylalanine. Only the CDR3 portion is preserved as DNA: 39 bases, with reading frame beginning at the first base. Graves' hyperthyroidism was defined as stable when no progression to ophthalmopathy occurred over 18 months of follow-up. The hyperthyroidism patients were between 18 and 65 years old and newly diagnosed, with a disease duration of less than 2 months. Any patient with an uncontrolled infection, another autoimmune disease, pregnancy or lactation was excluded. Diagnoses were based on clinical symptoms, serum thyroxine and TRAb, thyroid ultrasound and orbital computed tomography. Ficoll-Paque density gradient centrifugation was used to isolate PBMCs from 8.5 to 10 ml of fresh peripheral blood. Trizol reagent was used to extract total RNA, and RNA quality was then checked on an Agilent 2100 Bioanalyzer.

TCR beta CDR3 regions were amplified from RNA transcripts. A first-round RT-PCR of the TCR CDR3 used the HTBI primer set with the Qiagen OneStep RT-PCR kit. Libraries were constructed in a second round of multiplex PCR, after which size selection and purification were performed. Sequencing of the libraries was done on an Illumina HiSeq2000 using paired-end 100 bp reads. Concerning the study's data processing: SOAPnuke was used to process the raw data, throwing out any read that contained adapters or uncalled bases, had a mean Phred below 15, or lacked an exact constant-primer or identifier match. COPE v1.2.5 was used to merge high-quality paired reads, and clonotypes were defined as unique nucleotide sequences. Clonotypes were aligned to IMGT TRBV, TRBD and TRBJ reference segments using MiTCR v1.1. Analysis was restricted to V-J combinations with a frequency above 0.0001, which covered about 99% of repertoires. A TCS score was defined as the ratio between F50 (clonal expansion) and ExV (chaos), using BLOSUM62-based TCRdist between CDR3 peptides within each V-J. Welch's t-statistics and random forest reduced approximately 520 V-J features to 10 to 15, which were used in a naive Bayes classifier (R e1071). Using fastp at Q25 and MiXCR, TCRdb reprocessed the public reads and kept productive beta chains. Rows are combined by CDR3 protein, so each entry shows the most common genes and DNA. The V and J calls here are based on TCRdb, not the publication. The sample table shows around 600,000 distinct CDR3 sequences, and around 14% are seen once. Roughly 6.6% of the sample goes to the ten largest clones.

As to this clonotype: Its antigen is not yet known. No much larger clone is present one base from it, and per-base qualities are unavailable.

This chain joins TRBV19 to TRBJ2-7; 10 middle bases align to TRBD1. Material for sequencing was blood. The receptor was derived from a woman younger than 45 with Graves' hyperthyroidism. The sequenced DNA: TGTGCCAGTATCGGGACAGGGGCCTACGAGCAGTACTTC. It is translated as CASIGTGAYEQYF.